This entry lists 19 T cell receptor beta chains sequenced from one sample in a study of early T cells in non-severe SARS-CoV-2 infection. TCRdb re-called the 5' RACE reads with MiXCR, one entry per CDR3 protein. The table includes under 70,000 distinct CDR3 sequences, approximately 6.1% detected once. The source material was whole blood, sampled at baseline. The receptors stem from an adult who was a healthcare worker with PCR-confirmed SARS-CoV-2 infection or an uninfected control (not recorded which).

The CDR3 loop reads CASSLVQSNQPQHF. CDR3 in DNA: TGTGCCAGCAGTTTAGTCCAGAGCAATCAGCCCCAGCATTTT. V is TRBV28 and J is TRBJ1-5; no clear D gene. Trimming removed 2 bases at V and 1 base at J, with 6 bases between. CDR3 size: 14 residues. Per the germline V gene, CDR1 is MDHEN and CDR2 is SYDVKM.

In this sample, this clonotype turned up many times. V is TRBV5-5 and J is TRBJ2-7, with D uncertain. This CDR3 has 14 residues. From germline, CDR1 is SGHKS and CDR2 YYEKEE (reference sequence). Trimming left V 2 bases short and J 2 bases short, with 11 bases between. CDR3 sequence reads: CASSFTLGTYEQYF. DNA of the CDR3: TGTGCCAGCAGCTTCACCCTAGGGACCTACGAGCAGTACTTC.

For the CDR3, the DNA is TGTGCCAGCAGCTTGGACAGTAAAGAGACCCAGTACTTC. Its translation is CASSLDSKETQYF. V usage is TRBV11-1 and J usage is TRBJ2-5; D might be TRBD1 (6 bases). V was cut by 3 bases and J by 3 bases, with 8 bases left in between. Per the germline V gene, CDR1 is SGHAT and CDR2 is FQDESV (reference sequence). This CDR3 has 13 amino acids.

This clonotype was seen a handful of times. The chain employs TRBV4-2 and TRBJ2-4; 11 nucleotides agree with TRBD1. Germline lookup yields CDR1 LGHNA and CDR2 YNFKEQ. This CDR3 has 16 residues. V dropped 0 bases and J dropped 6; count of bases not matched to a gene: 4. CDR3 DNA: TGTGCCAGCAGCCAAGAGGGGGGACAGGGGGTAAACATTCAGTACTTC. It translates to CASSQEGGQGVNIQYF.

By sample fraction, this clonotype is medium-sized. The V call is TRBV25-1, the J call TRBJ2-7, with TRBD1 matching over 10 bases. The ends lost 5 bases at V and 5 bases at J; junction bases unmatched: 6. The V gene's germline CDR1 is MGHDK and CDR2 SYGVNS. The CDR3 sequence is 14 residues long. Here the CDR3 DNA reads TGTGCCAGCAGTCACCGGGACAGGGGCCACGAGCAGTACTTC. This codes for CASSHRDRGHEQYF.

This clonotype was observed many times. The genes are TRBV29-1 and TRBJ2-5; 7 bases fit TRBD2. The CDR3 contains 12 residues. Trimming cost V 7 bases and J 2 bases; bases outside gene matches: 4. Germline V gene lookup returns CDR1 SQVTM and CDR2 ANQGSEA. The CDR3 DNA is TGCAGCGGGGGGGGAATGCAAGAGACCCAGTACTTC. This translates into CSGGGMQETQYF.

Many counts were recorded for this clonotype. The chain is built from TRBV20-1 and TRBJ2-6; the match to TRBD1 covers 7 bases. The J segment lost 4 bases and the V segment lost 7 bases, leaving 7 bases of the junction unmatched. CDR3 length: 14 amino acids. CDR1 is DFQATT and CDR2 is SNEGSKA in the germline V gene (reference sequence). The CDR3: CSGKTGEGANVLTF. For the CDR3, the DNA is TGCAGTGGTAAAACAGGGGAAGGGGCCAACGTCCTGACTTTC.

This clonotype was recorded a few times. The chain has TRBV20-1 and TRBJ2-7; D may be TRBD2 (6 bases). CDR1 and CDR2 (germline): DFQATT, SNEGSKA (reference sequence). The CDR3 totals 17 residues. V was cut by 0 bases and J by 5 bases, with 23 bases left in between. CDR3 bases: TGCAGTGCTAGAGATGCGAAGGTTGGTGGACTAAACAACGAGCAGTACTTC. As protein: CSARDAKVGGLNNEQYF.

This clonotype turned up a few times. This chain links TRBV20-1 with TRBJ2-7, with 9 bases matching TRBD1. Germline loops: CDR1 DFQATT, CDR2 SNEGSKA (reference sequence). CDR3 length: 13 residues. Trimming took 5 bases from V and 7 from J; bases not matched to a gene: 9. The CDR3 region is CSAHRDREGEQYF. The CDR3 nucleotides are TGCAGTGCTCACCGGGACAGGGAAGGAGAGCAGTACTTC.

This chain uses TRBV5-4 with TRBJ2-3, with 11 positions matching TRBD2. Germline CDR1 and CDR2: SGHNT and YYREEE (reference sequence). V trimming: 0 bases; J trimming: 3 bases; junction bases outside the gene matches: 6. This CDR3 comprises 17 residues. The DNA for the CDR3 is TGTGCCAGCAGCTTGGAAACGGGGACTAGCGGAACAGATACGCAGTATTTT. This translates into CASSLETGTSGTDTQYF.

The chain employs TRBV19 and TRBJ2-1, with 10 bases lining up with TRBD2. Trimming at V came to 3 bases and at J to 8 bases, leaving 7 bases not matched to a gene. CDR3 length: 15 amino acids. In germline, CDR1 is LNHDA, CDR2 SQIVND (reference sequence). In nucleotides, the CDR3 is TGTGCCAGTAGTATTCGTAGCGGGAGGAGCGATGAGCAGTTCTTC. It is translated as CASSIRSGRSDEQFF.

The V and J genes are TRBV20-1 and TRBJ2-1; 8 nucleotides line up with TRBD2. This CDR3 has 16 residues. Germline loops: CDR1 DFQATT, CDR2 SNEGSKA (reference sequence). The ends lost 6 bases at V and 5 bases at J; junction bases unmatched: 15. The CDR3 sequence is CSAPQRSGSFDNEQFF. DNA of the CDR3: TGCAGTGCCCCCCAGAGGAGCGGGAGTTTTGACAATGAGCAGTTCTTC.

This clonotype was counted ten times or more. The V gene is TRBV28, the J gene TRBJ2-7; D unclear. The germline V gene encodes CDR1 MDHEN and CDR2 SYDVKM. CDR3 length equals 16 residues. V was trimmed by 3 bases and J by 1 base, leaving 16 bases between them. The chain's CDR3 is CASSFFSTGTSYEQYF. CDR3 nucleotides: TGTGCCAGCAGTTTCTTTTCGACGGGCACTTCCTACGAGCAGTACTTC.

This clonotype has just a few counts. This chain joins TRBV19 and TRBJ1-2, with 7 bases fitting TRBD1. The germline V gene has CDR1 LNHDA and CDR2 SQIVND (reference sequence). The length of the CDR3 is 12 residues. V shed 6 bases and J 5 bases; nucleotides not matched to a gene: 3. In DNA, the CDR3 is TGTGCCAGTAGCCAGGGGGTGTATGGCTACACCTTC. It yields the protein CASSQGVYGYTF. The complete variable domain, with remaining parts taken from reference TRBV19 and TRBJ1-2, reads DGGITQSPKYLFRKEGQNVTLSCEQNLNHDAMYWYRQDPGQGLRLIYYSQIVNDFQKGDIAEGYSVSREKKESFPLTVTSAQKNPTAFYLCASSQGVYGYTFGSGTRLTVV.

The chain carries TRBV20-1 and TRBJ2-7; 7 nucleotides line up with TRBD2. V shed 5 bases, J shed 3 bases, and the junction held 10 bases outside the gene matches. The CDR3 covers 14 residues. In germline, CDR1 is DFQATT, CDR2 SNEGSKA (reference sequence). The CDR3 reads CSAGSGIPLYEQYF. CDR3 in DNA: TGCAGTGCTGGGAGCGGGATCCCTCTCTACGAGCAGTACTTC.

Comments on this clonotype: Being one base from a much bigger clone, this may be a read error. J is TRBJ2-1 and V is TRBV7-9; TRBD2 agrees at 10 bases. This CDR3 is 16 amino acids long. Germline CDR1 SEHNR, CDR2 FQNEAQ (reference sequence). The CDR3, as DNA: TGTACCAGCAGCCCAGAGGGGGCTAGCGGGAGAAATGAGCAGTTCTTC. It translates to CTSSPEGASGRNEQFF.

V and J are TRBV20-1 and TRBJ1-6, with unresolved D. The germline CDR1 and CDR2 sequences are DFQATT and SNEGSKA (reference sequence). The ends were cut back, 3 bases at V and 10 bases at J, with 10 bases in the middle. CDR3 length: 12 residues. CDR3 DNA: TGCAGTGCTAGCCCCAAGGGATCACCCCTCCACTTT. Translation gives CSASPKGSPLHF.

In its sample, this clonotype was seen many times. V gene TRBV20-1 combines with J gene TRBJ1-1; D is uncertain. Per germline, CDR1 DFQATT and CDR2 SNEGSKA (reference sequence). The CDR3 length is 13 residues. Trimming shortened V by 0 bases and J by 0 bases, and 5 bases separated the two germline ends. Here the CDR3 DNA reads TGCAGTGCTAGAGATGTAGTGAACACTGAAGCTTTCTTT. This sequence encodes CSARDVVNTEAFF.

This clonotype has at least ten counts. V and J are TRBV24-1 and TRBJ1-1; D remains ambiguous. Germline loops: CDR1 KGHDR, CDR2 SFDVKD. Trimming cost V 5 bases and J 0 bases, with 3 bases left between them. This CDR3 region has 12 residues. CDR3 DNA sequence: TGTGCCACCAGTGGACTGAACACTGAAGCTTTCTTT. This codes for CATSGLNTEAFF.